This entry lists 6 T cell receptor beta chains sequenced from one sample in a study of cytomegalovirus exposure and HLA in healthy donors. The primer mix had 60 Vbeta and 13 Jbeta primers. Measured with immunoSEQ multiplex PCR; TCRdb has only the in-frame clones, and not every one. The table records hundreds of thousands of clones, more than 60% of them present only once. Sample: PBMCs. These receptors were obtained from a woman aged 60 to 75 in good health and CMV-seropositive.

Concerning this clone: This sample includes further DNA sequences coding for the same CDR3. The gene calls are TRBV11-3 and TRBJ1-1; TRBD1 might be the D (5 bases). The CDR3 consists of 13 residues. V shed 3 bases and J shed 1 base, with 6 bases lying between them. The germline CDR1 and CDR2 sequences are SGHNT and YENEEA. CDR3 region: CASSFTGNTEAFF. The CDR3 DNA follows: TGTGCCAGCAGCTTTACAGGGAACACTGAAGCTTTCTTT.

J is TRBJ1-3 and V is TRBV28, with no clear D. Germline V gene data show CDR1 as MDHEN and CDR2 as SYDVKM. Trimming left V 6 bases short and J 0 bases short, with 12 bases between. CDR3 length: 15 residues. CDR3 residues: CASRPLGRSGNTIYF. For the CDR3, the DNA is TGTGCCAGCAGGCCCCTTGGGCGCTCTGGAAACACCATATATTTT.

This clone was recorded once. The rearrangement uses TRBV5-1 and TRBJ2-1, with D possibly being TRBD1 (5 bases). Germline assignment: CDR1 SGHRS and CDR2 YFSETQ. The CDR3 contains 15 residues. V was clipped by 4 bases and J by 1 base, with 12 bases between them. The CDR3 region has the DNA TGCGCCAGCAGCACATCCGACAGATCCTACAATGAGCAGTTCTTC. Translating gives CASSTSDRSYNEQFF. Full variable domain (outside the CDR3, taken from reference TRBV5-1 and TRBJ2-1): KAGVTQTPRYLIKTRGQQVTLSCSPISGHRSVSWYQQTPGQGLQFLFEYFSETQRNKGNFPGRFSGRQFSNSRSEMNVSTLELGDSALYLCASSTSDRSYNEQFFGPGTRLTVL.

Details on this clone: Additional DNA sequences in this sample encode the identical CDR3. The chain couples TRBV15 to TRBJ1-5; 7 nucleotides line up with TRBD1. The V gene end was trimmed by 0 bases and the J gene end by 7 bases; junction bases not matched to a gene: 6. CDR1 and CDR2 (germline): LNHNV, YYDKDF (reference sequence). CDR3 length equals 15 residues. The CDR3 bases are TGTGCCACCAGCAGAGATCGACAGGGATGGCAGCCCCAGCATTTT. This translates into CATSRDRQGWQPQHF. The full variable domain, completed using reference TRBV15 and TRBJ1-5, is DAMVIQNPRYQVTQFGKPVTLSCSQTLNHNVMYWYQQKSSQAPKLLFHYYDKDFNNEADTPDNFQSRRPNTSFCFLDIRSPGLGDTAMYLCATSRDRQGWQPQHFGDGTRLSIL.

The V and J genes are TRBV7-9 and TRBJ2-5; the D gene is possibly TRBD2 (7 bases). Germline V gene data show CDR1 as SEHNR and CDR2 as FQNEAQ (reference sequence). Trimming removed 8 bases from V and 5 bases from J, with 12 bases in between. The CDR3 loop spans 12 amino acids. The CDR3 DNA sequence: TGTGCCAGCGGGGGGGCCCGGGAGACCCAGTACTTC. The encoded protein is CASGGARETQYF.

In its sample, this clone was seen a few times. The chain has TRBV9 and TRBJ1-2, with D unresolved. Trimming pared 0 bases from V and 8 bases from J, leaving 11 bases between. The germline V gene encodes CDR1 SGDLS and CDR2 YYNGEE. This CDR3 is built from 13 residues. The CDR3 nucleotides are TGTGCCAGCAGCGTAGTAGCGGGGTGGGGCTACACCTTC. It encodes CASSVVAGWGYTF.